The clone carrying this T cell receptor (beta chain) was seen only a few times. Its antigen is as yet unknown. This sample was taken from a study of beta chain features in type 1 diabetes. For the study at large: Healthy donors resembled patients in age, gender and cell yields. Study-level results: TCRB CDR3s were moderately but significantly shorter in Type 1 diabetes patients in all four CD4+ subsets. Sequencing from cDNA could over-represent high-TCR-expressing cells.

CDR1 is MNHNS and CDR2 is SASEGT in the germline V gene. This CDR3 has 15 residues. The trim removed 3 bases at V and 2 bases at J, leaving 6 bases unmatched. The isolated RNA, all of it, was reverse transcribed, so expressed TCRB transcripts were what got sequenced. Profiling relied on immunoSEQ multiplex PCR, and the TCRdb table lists in-frame clones only, not all of them. This sample has over 200,000 clones, with approximately 10% found just once. It was via CD45RO/CCR7/CD25/CD127/CD95/CD27 that CD4+ naive, central memory, regulatory and stem cell-like memory cells were sorted. The chain has TRBV6-1 and TRBJ2-7; 8 bases agree with TRBD1. The TCR comes from a young man with type 1 diabetes. The specimen was naive CD4+ T cells from blood. CDR3 in DNA: TGTGCCAGCAGTGATCCGGGACAGGCCGCCTACGAGCAGTACTTC. Amino acids: CASSDPGQAAYEQYF.